These 26 T cell receptor beta chains originate from one sample sequenced in a study of high-grade serous ovarian cancer treatment subgroups. Some clones are missing from TCRdb's copy, which holds only in-frame ones; the method was immunoSEQ multiplex PCR. The data contain 6,000 or so clones, 70% of them singletons. The tumor samples were collected prior to definitive surgery or chemotherapy. The sample was tumor tissue. The receptor set was obtained from a human donor with high-grade serous ovarian cancer.

V gene TRBV5-8 combines with J gene TRBJ1-2, with 7 nucleotides matching TRBD1. Trimming at V came to 2 bases and at J to 4 bases, leaving 8 bases not matched to a gene. The CDR3 has 15 amino acids. Germline CDR1 is SGHTS and CDR2 is YDEGEE. The CDR3 reads CASSLPGQMPYGYTF. CDR3 bases: TGTGCCAGCAGCTTACCGGGACAGATGCCCTATGGCTACACCTTC.

The chain combines TRBV28 with TRBJ2-1; D is perhaps TRBD1 (6 bases). Germline assignment: CDR1 MDHEN and CDR2 SYDVKM. This CDR3 spans 15 amino acids. Trimming removed 5 bases from V and 3 bases from J, with 14 bases in between. The CDR3 spells CASSPTGHLYNEQFF. Written as DNA, the CDR3 is TGTGCCAGCAGTCCCACGGGACACCTCTACAATGAGCAGTTCTTC. The full variable domain, its missing parts supplied by reference TRBV28 and TRBJ2-1, is DVKVTQSSRYLVKRTGEKVFLECVQDMDHENMFWYRQDPGLGLRLIYFSYDVKMKEKGDIPEGYSVSREKKERFSLILESASTNQTSMYLCASSPTGHLYNEQFFGPGTRLTVL.

The genes are TRBV5-1 and TRBJ2-3; TRBD1 or TRBD2 may be the D gene (6 bases each). Per germline, CDR1 SGHRS and CDR2 YFSETQ. Trimming cost V 2 bases and J 5 bases, with 12 bases left between them. The CDR3 contains 14 residues. CDR3 in DNA: TGCGCCAGCAGCTTCGGGGGCAAGGGAGATACGCAGTATTTT. Translation gives CASSFGGKGDTQYF.

The rearrangement joins TRBV11-2 to TRBJ1-3, with D unresolved. Germline CDR1 is SGHAT and CDR2 is FQNNGV. V was cut by 6 bases and J by 8 bases, with 11 bases left in between. This CDR3 contains 12 residues. The CDR3 loop is CASSPGPYTIYF. In DNA, the CDR3 is TGTGCCAGCAGTCCCGGGCCGTACACCATATATTTT. Looking up the rest from reference TRBV11-2 and TRBJ1-3 gives the full variable domain: EAGVAQSPRYKIIEKRQSVAFWCNPISGHATLYWYQQILGQGPKLLIQFQNNGVVDDSQLPKDRFSAERLKGVDSTLKIQPAKLEDSAVYLCASSPGPYTIYFGEGSWLTVV.

The V and J genes are TRBV7-2 and TRBJ2-1, with 15 nucleotides matching TRBD2. Trimming took 5 bases from V and 9 from J; bases not matched to a gene: 8. The CDR3 is 16 residues long. The germline gives CDR1 SGHTA, CDR2 FQGNSA. The CDR3 here is CASSPRTSGGGGEQFF. For the CDR3, the DNA is TGTGCCAGCAGCCCCCGGACTAGCGGGGGGGGCGGTGAGCAGTTCTTC.

In this sample, this clone turned up a few times. V gene TRBV5-5 combines with J gene TRBJ1-6; D is undetermined. Trimming pared 7 bases from V and 5 bases from J, leaving 10 bases between. The CDR3 contains 13 residues. Germline loops: CDR1 SGHKS, CDR2 YYEKEE (reference sequence). CDR3 DNA: TGTGCCAGCGCTCGGGGAAATAATTCACCCCTCCACTTT. It translates to CASARGNNSPLHF.

This chain joins TRBV27 and TRBJ2-7; D is uncertain. Trimming stripped 8 bases from V and 0 bases from J, with 8 bases between. Germline CDR1 and CDR2: MNHEY and SMNVEV (reference sequence). The length of the CDR3 is 12 residues. CDR3 nucleotide sequence: TGTGCCAGCTTTACAAGCTCCTACGAGCAGTACTTC. Protein: CASFTSSYEQYF.

This clone was observed once. This rearrangement joins TRBV7-2 to TRBJ2-3, with D maybe TRBD1 (8 bases). The CDR3 is 15 residues long. The germline V and J ends were trimmed by 2 bases and 6 bases, with 15 bases remaining between them. CDR1 SGHTA and CDR2 FQGNSA come from the germline V gene. CDR3 nucleotides: TGTGCCAGCAGCTTATTAGGACAGGGAGGGGATACGCAGTATTTT. Its protein product is CASSLLGQGGDTQYF. The full variable domain, in which reference TRBV7-2 and TRBJ2-3 provide the parts outside the CDR3, is GAGVSQSPSNKVTEKGKDVELRCDPISGHTALYWYRQSLGQGLEFLIYFQGNSAPDKSGLPSDRFSAERTGGSVSTLTIQRTQQEDSAVYLCASSLLGQGGDTQYFGPGTRLTVL.

The chain uses TRBV4-3 and TRBJ1-3, with D unresolved. The CDR3 has 15 amino acids. Germline assignment: CDR1 LGHNA and CDR2 YSLEER. Trimming left V 4 bases short and J 2 bases short, with 12 bases between. CDR3 in amino acids: CASSPMKDAGNTIYF. DNA for the CDR3: TGCGCCAGCAGCCCCATGAAGGATGCTGGAAACACCATATATTTT.

This chain uses TRBV5-1 with TRBJ1-1; 9 bases are a match to TRBD1. Germline V gene data show CDR1 as SGHRS and CDR2 as YFSETQ. This CDR3 spans 21 amino acids. J lost 4 bases, V lost 2 bases, and 24 bases had no gene match. As DNA, the CDR3 is TGCGCCAGCAGCTTAAGCCCAGCGGGGACAGGGATGGGGAGAAAGGGCACTGAAGCTTTCTTT. It translates to CASSLSPAGTGMGRKGTEAFF.

The chain combines TRBV28 with TRBJ2-7; the match to TRBD1 covers 10 bases. V lost 10 bases to trimming and J lost 5 bases; unmatched junction nucleotides: 17. CDR1 and CDR2 from the germline V gene are MDHEN and SYDVKM. The CDR3 contains 16 residues. The CDR3 DNA follows: TGTGCCACAGCCCGTAACCCGGGACAGGGGCTTAACGAGCAGTACTTC. Translating gives CATARNPGQGLNEQYF.

The chain recombines TRBV5-6 with TRBJ1-6; D gene ambiguous. The CDR3 runs to 17 residues. CDR1 is SGHDT, CDR2 YYEEEE, per germline. V was cut by 3 bases and J by 1 base, with 14 bases left in between. Written as DNA, the CDR3 is TGTGCCAGCAGCTCCTCGCGGTTTTGGTCCTATAATTCACCCCTCCACTTT. Its translation is CASSSSRFWSYNSPLHF.

The rearrangement joins TRBV18 to TRBJ1-1, with a tentative D call TRBD1 (5 bases). The CDR3 runs to 14 residues. V was shortened by 4 bases and J by 1 base, with 10 bases between the two germline ends. CDR1 is KGHSH, CDR2 LQKENI, per germline. Here the CDR3 DNA reads TGTGCCAGCTCACTAGGGGCAAGGAACACTGAAGCTTTCTTT. Translating gives CASSLGARNTEAFF.

V is TRBV7-9 and J is TRBJ2-7; no firm D call. The CDR3 covers 16 residues. The V end was cut by 3 bases, the J end by 2 bases, with 17 bases between. The V gene's germline CDR1 is SEHNR and CDR2 FQNEAQ (reference sequence). The CDR3 loop is CASSFGPERMTYEQYF. Written as DNA, the CDR3 is TGTGCCAGCAGCTTCGGGCCAGAGAGGATGACCTACGAGCAGTACTTC.

The rearrangement joins TRBV6-6 to TRBJ2-3, with a tentative D call TRBD2 (5 bases). The CDR3 is 12 amino acids. Germline CDR1 MNHNY, CDR2 SVGAGI (reference sequence). The germline V and J ends were trimmed by 6 bases and 2 bases, with 6 bases remaining between them. The CDR3 DNA is TGTGCCAGCAGGGACTTCACAGATACGCAGTATTTT. It encodes CASRDFTDTQYF.

J is TRBJ2-4 and V is TRBV5-6, with a possible D match to TRBD1 (6 bases). CDR1 and CDR2 (germline): SGHDT, YYEEEE. The germline V and J ends were trimmed by 4 bases and 0 bases, with 23 bases remaining between them. The CDR3 runs 19 residues. The CDR3 protein is CASSRQTGLSGGAKNIQYF. CDR3 sequence (DNA): TGTGCCAGCAGCCGTCAAACAGGGTTATCGGGCGGAGCCAAAAACATTCAGTACTTC.

The chain uses TRBV2 and TRBJ2-1; D gene uncertain. The CDR3 spans 15 residues. Trimming stripped 0 bases from V and 4 bases from J, with 10 bases between. Germline assignment: CDR1 SNHLY and CDR2 FYNNEI. The CDR3 region has the DNA TGTGCCAGCAGTGAAGCGGGGTCCTCGTACAATGAGCAGTTCTTC. Translation: CASSEAGSSYNEQFF.

CDR3 nucleotides: TGTGCCAGCACTTTGGGATTGACAGGGGCGTACGAGCAGTACTTC. This translates into CASTLGLTGAYEQYF. The gene calls are TRBV7-2 and TRBJ2-7; TRBD1 matches at 8 bases. The V gene end was trimmed by 7 bases and the J gene end by 4 bases; junction bases not matched to a gene: 12. The germline V gene encodes CDR1 SGHTA and CDR2 FQGNSA. CDR3 length: 15 residues.

The J gene is TRBJ2-6, the V gene TRBV5-4; D is possibly TRBD1 (5 bases). This CDR3 is 19 amino acids long. Germline CDR1 and CDR2: SGHNT and YYREEE (reference sequence). V lost 4 bases and J 0 bases, leaving 20 bases between the germline ends. This chain's CDR3 is CASSARVGTGRSGANVLTF. The CDR3 DNA sequence: TGTGCCAGCAGCGCCCGAGTGGGTACAGGACGCTCTGGGGCCAACGTCCTGACTTTC. The entire variable domain, with the rest obtained from reference TRBV5-4 and TRBJ2-6, is as follows: ETGVTQSPTHLIKTRGQQVTLRCSSQSGHNTVSWYQQALGQGPQFIFQYYREEENGRGNFPPRFSGLQFPNYSSELNVNALELDDSALYLCASSARVGTGRSGANVLTFGAGSRLTVL.

The gene calls are TRBV6-1 and TRBJ1-6; unclear D gene. The CDR3 is 13 amino acids. Per the germline V gene, CDR1 is MNHNS and CDR2 is SASEGT. Trimming removed 7 bases from V and 10 bases from J, with 14 bases in between. CDR3 bases: TGTGCCAGCACCGGGAATTCAGAGTCACCCCTCCACTTT. Residues: CASTGNSESPLHF.

In this sample, this clone is large. The chain is built from TRBV6-5 and TRBJ1-2; D is perhaps TRBD1 (5 bases). Trimming shortened V by 4 bases and J by 8 bases, and 20 bases separated the two germline ends. Germline CDR1 is MNHEY and CDR2 is SVGAGI. The CDR3 has 15 residues. The DNA of the CDR3 is TGTGCCAGCAGTTCCCCCGGGGCCCCCCTGGGAGGCTACACCTTC. It encodes CASSSPGAPLGGYTF.

This clone was detected a few times. The chain couples TRBV4-3 to TRBJ1-2; 7 positions agree with TRBD1. From germline, CDR1 is LGHNA and CDR2 YSLEER. CDR3 length equals 19 residues. V gave up 0 bases and J gave up 6 bases; unmatched junction bases: 19. CDR3 in DNA: TGCGCCAGCAGCCAAGAATTAGGAACAGGGGACGGGGGAACACATGGCTACACCTTC. Protein: CASSQELGTGDGGTHGYTF.

The chain has TRBV9 and TRBJ1-1; D is unclear. Germline V lookup: CDR1 SGDLS, CDR2 YYNGEE. This CDR3 region has 12 residues. The V gene lost 3 bases and the J gene lost 8 bases, with 11 bases spanning the gap. This CDR3 is CASSGEVREAFF. CDR3 sequence (DNA): TGTGCCAGCAGCGGAGAGGTAAGGGAAGCTTTCTTT.

The V call is TRBV4-2, the J call TRBJ2-3, with D hard to call. V lost 1 base and J 0 bases, leaving 2 bases between the germline ends. CDR3 size: 13 residues. In germline, CDR1 is LGHNA, CDR2 YNFKEQ. CDR3 DNA sequence: TGTGCCAGCAGCCAAGTCAGCACAGATACGCAGTATTTT. Protein product: CASSQVSTDTQYF.

The V and J genes are TRBV5-1 and TRBJ2-1; possible D gene TRBD2, 5 bases. Deletions cut 3 bases from V and 5 bases from J, with 15 bases between. This CDR3 spans 15 amino acids. In germline, CDR1 is SGHRS, CDR2 YFSETQ. The CDR3 nucleotides are TGCGCCAGCAGCTCCTCCCATGAGGGTCACAATGAGCAGTTCTTC. This codes for CASSSSHEGHNEQFF. Based on the CDR3 plus reference TRBV5-1 and TRBJ2-1, the full variable domain is KAGVTQTPRYLIKTRGQQVTLSCSPISGHRSVSWYQQTPGQGLQFLFEYFSETQRNKGNFPGRFSGRQFSNSRSEMNVSTLELGDSALYLCASSSSHEGHNEQFFGPGTRLTVL.

Comment on this clone: Germline and junction disagree at one end, which may indicate a read error. The V gene is TRBV7-7, the J gene TRBJ2-1, with D possibly being TRBD1 (5 bases). CDR1 is SSHAT, CDR2 FNYEAQ, per germline (reference sequence). The CDR3 loop spans 14 amino acids. CDR3 coding DNA: TGTGCTAGCAGCCGTCTACAGGATTACAATGAGCAGTTCTTC. As protein: CASSRLQDYNEQFF.